The next 13 T cell receptor beta chains were all read from a single sample in a study of blood T cell repertoires in COVID-19. This table comes from immunoSEQ multiplex PCR, and its TCRdb copy is limited to in-frame clones, with some not included. The table records a few hundred thousand clones, around 82% of them present only once. The specimen was PBMCs or T cells enriched from blood (not recorded which). The receptors were sampled from a man aged 45 to 65 who had recovered from COVID-19.

The rearrangement joins TRBV4-3 to TRBJ2-2, with TRBD2 matching over 7 bases. The CDR3 has 17 amino acids. Unmatched junction bases numbered 8, after V lost 0 bases and J lost 4 bases. From germline, CDR1 is LGHNA and CDR2 YSLEER. The CDR3 region is CASSQEGGITGTGELFF. The CDR3 nucleotides are TGCGCCAGCAGCCAAGAGGGAGGGATCACGGGCACCGGGGAGCTGTTTTTT.

The CDR3 sequence is CATSSAGQGDHGYTF. The CDR3 nucleotides are TGTGCCACCAGCAGTGCCGGACAGGGGGATCATGGCTACACCTTC. V gene TRBV15 combines with J gene TRBJ1-2; TRBD1 matches at 10 bases. Per germline, CDR1 LNHNV and CDR2 YYDKDF (reference sequence). V shed 3 bases and J 6 bases; nucleotides not matched to a gene: 7. CDR3 length: 15 amino acids.

The V call is TRBV4-1, the J call TRBJ2-7; D is possibly TRBD1 (5 bases). This CDR3 region has 14 residues. Per germline, CDR1 MGHRA and CDR2 YSYEKL. Trimming left V 2 bases short and J 8 bases short, with 16 bases between. CDR3 amino acids: CASSQPLGAAKQYF. The CDR3 region has the DNA TGCGCCAGCAGCCAACCGCTAGGGGCGGCAAAGCAGTACTTC.

The chain uses TRBV4-2 and TRBJ2-7, with D maybe TRBD2 (5 bases). The germline V and J ends were trimmed by 3 bases and 0 bases, with 9 bases remaining between them. Germline assignment: CDR1 LGHNA and CDR2 YNFKEQ. The CDR3 totals 14 residues. The CDR3 sequence is CASSQSSLSYEQYF. The CDR3 DNA follows: TGTGCCAGCAGCCAGTCTAGCCTCTCCTACGAGCAGTACTTC.

The chain uses TRBV7-9 and TRBJ1-6, with 9 bases matching TRBD1. J lost 9 bases, V lost 4 bases, and 4 bases had no gene match. Germline CDR1 is SEHNR and CDR2 is FQNEAQ (reference sequence). This CDR3 has 14 residues. The CDR3, as DNA: TGTGCCAGCAGCTGGGACAGGGTGGGTTCACCCCTCCACTTT. Translation: CASSWDRVGSPLHF.

This chain links TRBV7-2 with TRBJ2-1; the match to TRBD1 covers 8 bases. CDR1 is SGHTA, CDR2 FQGNSA, per germline. The CDR3 covers 14 residues. V lost 5 bases to trimming and J lost 6 bases; unmatched junction nucleotides: 6. The DNA of the CDR3 is TGTGCCAGCAGCAACGGACAGGGCCTCAATGAGCAGTTCTTC. It specifies CASSNGQGLNEQFF.

This chain connects TRBV3-1 (or the pseudogene TRBV3-2) to TRBJ1-6, with D tentatively TRBD1 (6 bases). Germline CDR1 is LGHDT and CDR2 is YNNKEL (reference sequence). The CDR3 has 13 residues. V was shortened by 4 bases and J by 13 bases, with 14 bases between the two germline ends. The CDR3 nucleotides are TGTGCCAGCAGCCGGACAGATTATGGGCCCCTCCACTTT. It translates to CASSRTDYGPLHF.

The chain recombines TRBV10-3 with TRBJ1-4; D not resolved. The CDR3 loop spans 15 amino acids. Germline V CDR1 and CDR2: ENHRY, SYGVKD. V was cut by 0 bases and J by 4 bases, with 9 bases left in between. CDR3 residues: CAISESGTGNEKLFF. The CDR3 coding sequence is TGTGCCATCAGTGAGTCAGGAACGGGTAATGAAAAACTGTTTTTT.

The chain employs TRBV7-9 and TRBJ2-1; maybe TRBD2 (6 bases). Trimming took 5 bases from V and 4 from J, leaving 15 bases between them. CDR1 and CDR2 from the germline V gene are SEHNR and FQNEAQ (reference sequence). CDR3 length equals 15 residues. In nucleotides, the CDR3 is TGTGCCAGCAGCCCACCGGAGGGGCTTTACAATGAGCAGTTCTTC. Translation: CASSPPEGLYNEQFF.

This chain connects TRBV19 to TRBJ2-3, with 7 bases identical to TRBD1. Germline values: CDR1 LNHDA, CDR2 SQIVND (reference sequence). V gave up 3 bases and J gave up 4 bases; unmatched junction bases: 4. The CDR3 contains 14 residues. The CDR3, as DNA: TGTGCCAGTAGTATTTCGACAGGGCCAGATACGCAGTATTTT. Protein sequence: CASSISTGPDTQYF.

This chain joins TRBV6-5 and TRBJ2-7; weak D call: TRBD2 (6 bases). V lost 6 bases to trimming and J lost 2 bases, with 14 bases between them. Per the germline V gene, CDR1 is MNHEY and CDR2 is SVGAGI. CDR3 length: 14 amino acids. Written as DNA, the CDR3 is TGTGCCAGCAGACAAGCCGGGGGAACCTACGAGCAGTACTTC. Translation gives CASRQAGGTYEQYF.

This clone was seen more than once but under ten times. The chain links TRBV11-3 to TRBJ1-6; maybe TRBD1 (6 bases). Trimming pared 5 bases from V and 8 bases from J, leaving 16 bases between. The length of the CDR3 is 15 residues. In germline, CDR1 is SGHNT, CDR2 YENEEA. CDR3 DNA sequence: TGTGCCAGCAGCACTCGACAGGCCCTATATTCACCCCTCCACTTT. Protein product: CASSTRQALYSPLHF.

In regard to this clone: A junction end diverges from the germline sequence, so it may reflect a read error. This sequence joins TRBV5-1 and TRBJ2-7, with TRBD1 matching over 8 bases. Germline values: CDR1 SGHRS, CDR2 YFSETQ. This CDR3 has 14 amino acids. CDR3 region: CASSLDRASYEQYF. CDR3 bases: TGCGCCAGCAGTTTGGACAGGGCTTCCTACGAGCAGTACTTC.